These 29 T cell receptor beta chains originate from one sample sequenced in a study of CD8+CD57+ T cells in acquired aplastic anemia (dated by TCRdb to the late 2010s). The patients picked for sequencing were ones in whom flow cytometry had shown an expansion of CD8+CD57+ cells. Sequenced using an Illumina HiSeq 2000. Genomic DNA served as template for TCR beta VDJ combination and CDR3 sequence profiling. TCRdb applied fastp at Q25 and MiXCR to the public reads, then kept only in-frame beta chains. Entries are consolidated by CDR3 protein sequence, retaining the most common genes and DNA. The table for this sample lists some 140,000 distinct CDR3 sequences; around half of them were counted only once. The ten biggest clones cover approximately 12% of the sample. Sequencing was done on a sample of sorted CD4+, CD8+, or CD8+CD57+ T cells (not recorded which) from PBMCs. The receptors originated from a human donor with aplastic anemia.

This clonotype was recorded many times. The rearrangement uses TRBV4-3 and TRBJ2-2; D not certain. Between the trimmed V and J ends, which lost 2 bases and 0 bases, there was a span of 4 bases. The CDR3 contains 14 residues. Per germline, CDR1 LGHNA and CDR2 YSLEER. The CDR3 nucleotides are TGCGCCAGCAGCCAATCGGCGAACACCGGGGAGCTGTTTTTT. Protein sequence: CASSQSANTGELFF.

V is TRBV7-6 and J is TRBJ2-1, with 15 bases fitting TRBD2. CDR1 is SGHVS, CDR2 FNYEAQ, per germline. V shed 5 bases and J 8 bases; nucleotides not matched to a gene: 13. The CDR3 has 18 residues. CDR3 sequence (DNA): TGTGCCAGCAGCCGTATAAAAGGACTAGCGGGGGGGCAGCATGAGCAGTTCTTC. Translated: CASSRIKGLAGGQHEQFF.

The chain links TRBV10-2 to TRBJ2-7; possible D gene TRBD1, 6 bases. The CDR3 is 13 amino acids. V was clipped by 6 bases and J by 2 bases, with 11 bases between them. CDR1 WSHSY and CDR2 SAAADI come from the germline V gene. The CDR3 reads CASSWGQAYEQYF. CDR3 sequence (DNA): TGCGCCAGCAGCTGGGGACAAGCCTACGAGCAGTACTTC.

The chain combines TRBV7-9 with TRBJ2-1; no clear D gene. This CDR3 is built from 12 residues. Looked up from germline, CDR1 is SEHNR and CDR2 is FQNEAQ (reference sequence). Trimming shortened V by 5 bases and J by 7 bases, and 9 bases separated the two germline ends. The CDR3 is CASSPSLNEQFF. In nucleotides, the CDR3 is TGTGCCAGCAGCCCGAGCCTGAATGAGCAGTTCTTC. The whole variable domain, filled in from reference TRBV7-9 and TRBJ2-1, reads DTGVSQNPRHKITKRGQNVTFRCDPISEHNRLYWYRQTLGQGPEFLTYFQNEAQLEKSRLLSDRFSAERPKGSFSTLEIQRTEQGDSAMYLCASSPSLNEQFFGPGTRLTVL.

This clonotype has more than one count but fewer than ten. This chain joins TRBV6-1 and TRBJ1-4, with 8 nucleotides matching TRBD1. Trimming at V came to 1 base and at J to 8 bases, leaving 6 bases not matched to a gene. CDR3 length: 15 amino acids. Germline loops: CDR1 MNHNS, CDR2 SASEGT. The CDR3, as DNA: TGTGCCAGCAGTGAAGGGACAGGGACTCACGAAAAACTGTTTTTT. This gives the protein CASSEGTGTHEKLFF.

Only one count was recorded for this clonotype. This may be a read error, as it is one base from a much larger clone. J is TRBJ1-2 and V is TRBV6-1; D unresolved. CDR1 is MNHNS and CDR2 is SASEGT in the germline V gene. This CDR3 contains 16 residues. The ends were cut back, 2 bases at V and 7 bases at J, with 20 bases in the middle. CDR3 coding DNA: TGTGCCAGCAGTGAAATGGGGAGGGCTGTTTTAATTGGCTACACCTTC. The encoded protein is CASSEMGRAVLIGYTF.

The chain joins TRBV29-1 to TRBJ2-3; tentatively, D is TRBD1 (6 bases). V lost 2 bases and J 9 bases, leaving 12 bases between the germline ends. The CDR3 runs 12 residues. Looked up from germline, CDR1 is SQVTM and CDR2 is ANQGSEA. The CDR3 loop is CSVELYRGTQYF. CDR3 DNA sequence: TGCAGCGTTGAATTGTATAGGGGGACGCAGTATTTT.

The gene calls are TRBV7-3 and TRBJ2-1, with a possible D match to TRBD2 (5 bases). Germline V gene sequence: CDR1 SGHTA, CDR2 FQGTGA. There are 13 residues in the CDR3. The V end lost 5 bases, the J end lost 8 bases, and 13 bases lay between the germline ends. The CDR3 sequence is CASSPAGSHEQFF. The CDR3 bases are TGTGCCAGCAGCCCCGCTGGGAGCCATGAGCAGTTCTTC.

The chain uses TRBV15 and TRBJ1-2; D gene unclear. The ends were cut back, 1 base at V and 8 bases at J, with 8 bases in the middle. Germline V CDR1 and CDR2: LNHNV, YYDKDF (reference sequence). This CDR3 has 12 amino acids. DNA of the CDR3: TGTGCCACCAGCAGAGCCCTGGGCGGCTACACCTTC. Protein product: CATSRALGGYTF.

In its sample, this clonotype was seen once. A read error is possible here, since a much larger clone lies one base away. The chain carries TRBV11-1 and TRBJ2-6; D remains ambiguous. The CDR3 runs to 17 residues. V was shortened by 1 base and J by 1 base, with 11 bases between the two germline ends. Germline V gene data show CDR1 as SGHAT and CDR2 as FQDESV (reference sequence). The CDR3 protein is CASSLVGSGSGANVLTF. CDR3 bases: TGTGCCAGCAGCTTAGTCGGATCCGGATCTGGGGCCAACGTCCTGACTTTC.

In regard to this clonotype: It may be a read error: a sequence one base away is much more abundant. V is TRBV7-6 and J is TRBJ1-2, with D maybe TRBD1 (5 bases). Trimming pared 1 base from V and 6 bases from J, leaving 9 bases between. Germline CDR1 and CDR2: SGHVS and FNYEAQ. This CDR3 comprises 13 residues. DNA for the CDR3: TGTGCCAGCAGCTTAGGGGACGGGGATGGCTACACCTTC. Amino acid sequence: CASSLGDGDGYTF.

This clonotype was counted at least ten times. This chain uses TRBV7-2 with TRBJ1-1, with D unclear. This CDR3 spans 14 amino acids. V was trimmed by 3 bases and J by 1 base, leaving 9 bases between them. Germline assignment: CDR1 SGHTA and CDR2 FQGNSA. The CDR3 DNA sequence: TGTGCCAGCAGCTTCGGGTTCCCGAACACTGAAGCTTTCTTT. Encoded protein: CASSFGFPNTEAFF.

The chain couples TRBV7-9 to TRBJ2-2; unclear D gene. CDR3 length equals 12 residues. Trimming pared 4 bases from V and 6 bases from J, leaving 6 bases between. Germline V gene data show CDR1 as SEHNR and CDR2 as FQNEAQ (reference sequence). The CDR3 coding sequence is TGTGCCAGCAGCTACGATGCCGGGGAGCTGTTTTTT. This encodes CASSYDAGELFF. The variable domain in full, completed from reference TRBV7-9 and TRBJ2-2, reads DTGVSQNPRHKITKRGQNVTFRCDPISEHNRLYWYRQTLGQGPEFLTYFQNEAQLEKSRLLSDRFSAERPKGSFSTLEIQRTEQGDSAMYLCASSYDAGELFFGEGSRLTVL.

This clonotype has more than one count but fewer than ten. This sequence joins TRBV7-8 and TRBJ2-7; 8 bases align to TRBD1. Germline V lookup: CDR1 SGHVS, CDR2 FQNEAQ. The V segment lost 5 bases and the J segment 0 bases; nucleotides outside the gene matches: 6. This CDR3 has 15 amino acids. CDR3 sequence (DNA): TGTGCCAGCAGCCATGGGACAGGTAGCTCCTACGAGCAGTACTTC. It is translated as CASSHGTGSSYEQYF.

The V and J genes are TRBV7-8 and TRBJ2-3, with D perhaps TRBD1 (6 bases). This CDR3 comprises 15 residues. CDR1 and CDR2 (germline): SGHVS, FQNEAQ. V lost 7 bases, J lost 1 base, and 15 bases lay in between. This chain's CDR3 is CASTKGQPRTDTQYF. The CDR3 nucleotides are TGTGCCAGCACCAAAGGACAGCCCCGCACAGATACGCAGTATTTT.

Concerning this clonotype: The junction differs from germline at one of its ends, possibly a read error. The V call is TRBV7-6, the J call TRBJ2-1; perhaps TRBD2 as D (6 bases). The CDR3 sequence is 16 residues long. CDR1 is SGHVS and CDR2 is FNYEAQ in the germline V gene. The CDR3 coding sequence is TGTGCCAGCGGCTTCCTAGCGCGGAGCTCCTACAATGAGCAGTTCTTC. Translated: CASGFLARSSYNEQFF.

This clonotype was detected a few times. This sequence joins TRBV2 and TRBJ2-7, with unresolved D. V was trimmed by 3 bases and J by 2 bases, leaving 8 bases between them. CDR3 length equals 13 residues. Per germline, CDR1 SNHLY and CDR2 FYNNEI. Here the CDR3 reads CASSDRIPYEQYF. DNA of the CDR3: TGTGCCAGCAGTGACAGGATTCCCTACGAGCAGTACTTC.

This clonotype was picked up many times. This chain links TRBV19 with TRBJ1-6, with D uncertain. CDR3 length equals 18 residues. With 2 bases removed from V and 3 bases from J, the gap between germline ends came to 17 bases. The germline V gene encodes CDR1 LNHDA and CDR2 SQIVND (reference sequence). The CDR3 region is CASSIPPNGRNYNSPLHF. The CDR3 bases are TGTGCCAGTAGTATACCCCCGAATGGGCGGAACTATAATTCACCCCTCCACTTT.

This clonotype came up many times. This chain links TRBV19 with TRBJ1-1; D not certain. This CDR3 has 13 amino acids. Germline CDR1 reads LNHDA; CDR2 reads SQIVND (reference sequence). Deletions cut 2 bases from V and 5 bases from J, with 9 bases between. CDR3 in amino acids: CASSIRLGTEAFF. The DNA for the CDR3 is TGTGCCAGTAGTATAAGGTTGGGGACTGAAGCTTTCTTT. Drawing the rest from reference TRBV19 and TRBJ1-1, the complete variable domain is DGGITQSPKYLFRKEGQNVTLSCEQNLNHDAMYWYRQDPGQGLRLIYYSQIVNDFQKGDIAEGYSVSREKKESFPLTVTSAQKNPTAFYLCASSIRLGTEAFFGQGTRLTVV.

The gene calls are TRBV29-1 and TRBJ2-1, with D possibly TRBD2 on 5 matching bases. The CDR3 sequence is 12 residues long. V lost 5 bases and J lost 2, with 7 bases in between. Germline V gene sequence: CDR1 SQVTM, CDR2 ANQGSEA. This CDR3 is CSVREPYNEQFF. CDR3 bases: TGCAGCGTTCGGGAACCCTACAATGAGCAGTTCTTC.

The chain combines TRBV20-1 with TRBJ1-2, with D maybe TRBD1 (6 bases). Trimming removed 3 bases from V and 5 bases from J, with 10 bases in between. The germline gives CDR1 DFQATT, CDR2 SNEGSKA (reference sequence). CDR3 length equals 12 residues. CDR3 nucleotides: TGCAGTGCTAGCTTAGGGGGTTATGGCTACACCTTC. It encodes CSASLGGYGYTF.

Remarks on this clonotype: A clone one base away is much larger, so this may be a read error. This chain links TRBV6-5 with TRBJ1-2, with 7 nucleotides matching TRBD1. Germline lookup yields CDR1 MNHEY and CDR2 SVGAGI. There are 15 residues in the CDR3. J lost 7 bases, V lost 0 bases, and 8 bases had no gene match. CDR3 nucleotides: TGTGCCAGCAGTTACTCACAGGGGATTCAGGGTGGCTACACCTTC. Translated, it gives CASSYSQGIQGGYTF.

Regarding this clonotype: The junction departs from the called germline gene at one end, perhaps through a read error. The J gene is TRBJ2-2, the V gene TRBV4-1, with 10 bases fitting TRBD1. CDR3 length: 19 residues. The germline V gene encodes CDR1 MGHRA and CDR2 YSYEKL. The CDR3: CASSQDPGQGYQNTGELLF. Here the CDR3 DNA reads TGCGCCAGCAGCCAAGATCCGGGACAGGGGTACCAGAACACCGGGGAGCTGCTTTTT.

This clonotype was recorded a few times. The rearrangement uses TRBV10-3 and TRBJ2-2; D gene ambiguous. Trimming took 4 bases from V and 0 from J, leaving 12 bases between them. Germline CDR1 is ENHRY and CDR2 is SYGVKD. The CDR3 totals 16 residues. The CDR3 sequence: CAISGILPANTGELFF. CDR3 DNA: TGTGCCATCAGTGGGATACTCCCCGCGAACACCGGGGAGCTGTTTTTT.

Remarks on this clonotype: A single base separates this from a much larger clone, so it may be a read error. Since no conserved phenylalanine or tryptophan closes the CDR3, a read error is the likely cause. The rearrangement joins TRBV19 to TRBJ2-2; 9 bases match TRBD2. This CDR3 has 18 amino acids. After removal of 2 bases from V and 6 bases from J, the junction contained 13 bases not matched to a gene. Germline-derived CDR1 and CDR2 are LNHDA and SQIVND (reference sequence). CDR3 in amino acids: CASSIYGGGALSPGELFS. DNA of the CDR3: TGTGCCAGTAGTATATATGGCGGGGGGGCTTTATCTCCCGGGGAGCTGTTTTCT.

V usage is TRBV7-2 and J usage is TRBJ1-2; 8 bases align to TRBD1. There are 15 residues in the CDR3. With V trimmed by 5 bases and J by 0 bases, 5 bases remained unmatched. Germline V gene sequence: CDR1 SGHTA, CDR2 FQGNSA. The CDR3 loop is CASSVTGVANYGYTF. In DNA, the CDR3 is TGTGCCAGCAGCGTGACAGGGGTAGCTAACTATGGCTACACCTTC.

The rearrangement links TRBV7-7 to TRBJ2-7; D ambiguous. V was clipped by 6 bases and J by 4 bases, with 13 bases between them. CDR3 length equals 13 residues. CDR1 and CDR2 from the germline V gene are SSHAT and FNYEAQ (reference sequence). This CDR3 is CASSSGTQYEQYF. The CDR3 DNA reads TGTGCCAGCAGTTCAGGTACCCAATACGAGCAGTACTTC.

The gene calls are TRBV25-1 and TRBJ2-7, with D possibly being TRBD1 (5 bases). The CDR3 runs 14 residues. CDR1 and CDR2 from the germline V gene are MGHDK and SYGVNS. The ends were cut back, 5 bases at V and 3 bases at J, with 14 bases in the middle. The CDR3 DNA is TGTGCCAGCAGTCGGGCAGGGAAGGGCTACGAGCAGTACTTC. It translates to CASSRAGKGYEQYF.

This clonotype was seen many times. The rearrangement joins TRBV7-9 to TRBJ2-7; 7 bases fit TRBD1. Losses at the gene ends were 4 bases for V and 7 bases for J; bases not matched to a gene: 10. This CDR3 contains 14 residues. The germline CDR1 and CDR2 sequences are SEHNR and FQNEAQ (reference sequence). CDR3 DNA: TGTGCCAGCAGCTCCGCGAAACAGGGGCGAGAGCAGTACTTC. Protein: CASSSAKQGREQYF.